These T cell receptor beta chains were read from a single sample in a study of cytomegalovirus exposure and HLA in healthy donors. The protocol was immunoSEQ multiplex PCR, while the TCRdb copy is restricted to in-frame clones and leaves out a portion. Of roughly 110,000 clones in the sample, around two thirds were seen once. Sequencing was carried out using PBMCs. The origin of the receptors is a woman in her forties in good health and CMV-seropositive. CDR3s include the opening cysteine and the closing phenylalanine or tryptophan. A D gene is named only where the DNA matches it firmly. The size of a clone is reported for some rows only, either as once, few or many, or as a class for expanded clones.

D gene: .
J gene: TRBJ1-2
clone size: .
V gene: TRBV18
CDR3 DNA: TGTGCCAGCTCCCCAAAGGACAGAGAATATGGCTACACCTTC
CDR3 protein: CASSPKDREYGYTF

D gene: .
J gene: TRBJ2-1
clone size: .
V gene: TRBV25-1
CDR3 DNA: TGTGCCAGCAGTGACGTGGACTACCTCGCCCATGAGCAGTTCTTC
CDR3 protein: CASSDVDYLAHEQFF

D gene: .
J gene: TRBJ2-6
clone size: few
V gene: TRBV4-2
CDR3 DNA: TGTGCCAGCAGCCAAGTATCCGGCCAGGGTGGCTCTGGGGCCAACGTCCTGACTTTC
CDR3 protein: CASSQVSGQGGSGANVLTF

D gene: TRBD1
J gene: TRBJ2-7
clone size: .
V gene: TRBV2
CDR3 DNA: TGTGCCAGCATACAGGGGGCGTCTGGCGAGCAGTACTTC
CDR3 protein: CASIQGASGEQYF

D gene: TRBD1
J gene: TRBJ1-6
clone size: .
V gene: TRBV19
CDR3 DNA: TGTGCCAGTAGTATGGACATAGGACAGGGGGCTTCACCCCTCCACTTT
CDR3 protein: CASSMDIGQGASPLHF

D gene: .
J gene: TRBJ1-6
clone size: once
V gene: TRBV10-3
CDR3 DNA: TGTGCCATCAGCAATCGACAATTCTCACCCCTCCACTTT
CDR3 protein: CAISNRQFSPLHF

D gene: .
J gene: TRBJ1-5
clone size: .
V gene: TRBV10-3
CDR3 DNA: TGTGCCATCAGTGAGGGAACCAGGGGCACCACTCAGCCCCAGCATTTT
CDR3 protein: CAISEGTRGTTQPQHF

D gene: .
J gene: TRBJ1-1
clone size: .
V gene: TRBV4-1
CDR3 DNA: TGCGCCAGCAGCCAAGTGCCCCTTAAGCTGAACACTGAAGCTTTCTTT
CDR3 protein: CASSQVPLKLNTEAFF

D gene: .
J gene: TRBJ2-7
clone size: .
V gene: TRBV6-5
CDR3 DNA: TGTGCCAGCACCAATCAGGGGTCCCCCTACGAGCAGTACTTC
CDR3 protein: CASTNQGSPYEQYF

D gene: .
J gene: TRBJ1-2
clone size: .
V gene: TRBV20-1
CDR3 DNA: TGCAGTGCTCGAGCAGGGAATGGCTACACCTTC
CDR3 protein: CSARAGNGYTF

D gene: .
J gene: TRBJ1-2
clone size: .
V gene: TRBV5-1
CDR3 DNA: TGCGCCAGCAGCTTGGGGGTGTCGGGGAACTATGGCTACACCTTC
CDR3 protein: CASSLGVSGNYGYTF

D gene: .
J gene: TRBJ2-5
clone size: .
V gene: TRBV19
CDR3 DNA: TGTGCCAGTAGTATAGATGGCTGGCAAGAGACCCAGTACTTC
CDR3 protein: CASSIDGWQETQYF

D gene: TRBD1
J gene: TRBJ1-1
clone size: .
V gene: TRBV5-4
CDR3 DNA: TGTGCCAGCAGCTCGTTGGACAGGGTAGATGTTTCAGGCACTGAAGCTTTCTTT
CDR3 protein: CASSSLDRVDVSGTEAFF

D gene: .
J gene: TRBJ2-1
clone size: .
V gene: TRBV4-1
CDR3 DNA: TGCGCCAGCAGCCAAGATTCTGGAGGGGCTGCCTACAATGAGCAGTTCTTC
CDR3 protein: CASSQDSGGAAYNEQFF

D gene: .
J gene: TRBJ2-3
clone size: .
V gene: TRBV7-2
CDR3 DNA: TGTGCCAGCAGCTCCCCCTTTACCAGGACTAGCACAGATACGCAGTATTTT
CDR3 protein: CASSSPFTRTSTDTQYF

D gene: .
J gene: TRBJ1-4
clone size: .
V gene: TRBV5-3
CDR3 DNA: TGTGCCAGAAGCATCCTTCCGTTTGAGACAGCAACTAATGAAAAACTGTTTTTT
CDR3 protein: CARSILPFETATNEKLFF

D gene: TRBD1
J gene: TRBJ1-5
clone size: .
V gene: TRBV10-3
CDR3 DNA: TGTGCCATCAGTACAGGGGTCGGTCAGCCCCAGCATTTT
CDR3 protein: CAISTGVGQPQHF

D gene: .
J gene: TRBJ2-7
clone size: .
V gene: TRBV30
CDR3 DNA: TGTGCCTGGAGTACCGGGACACCCTACGAGCAGTACTTC
CDR3 protein: CAWSTGTPYEQYF

D gene: .
J gene: TRBJ1-1
clone size: few
V gene: TRBV6-5
CDR3 DNA: TGTGCCAGCAGTCCCCGAGCAGGCACTGAAGCTTTCTTT
CDR3 protein: CASSPRAGTEAFF

D gene: .
J gene: TRBJ2-3
clone size: .
V gene: TRBV6-5
CDR3 DNA: TGTGCCAGCAGACCAGTCGGCAGGGATACGCAGTATTTT
CDR3 protein: CASRPVGRDTQYF

D gene: TRBD1
J gene: TRBJ2-2
clone size: .
V gene: TRBV7-6
CDR3 DNA: TGTGCCAGCAGCTTAGGAGGGGGCCGGACCGGGGAGCTGTTTTTT
CDR3 protein: CASSLGGGRTGELFF

D gene: .
J gene: TRBJ2-1
clone size: once
V gene: TRBV30
CDR3 DNA: TGTGCCTGGAGTGTACAAGATGAGCAGTTCTTC
CDR3 protein: CAWSVQDEQFF

D gene: TRBD1
J gene: TRBJ1-2
clone size: few
V gene: TRBV2
CDR3 DNA: TGTGCCATCGGGACAGCCTCTAACTATGGCTACACCTTC
CDR3 protein: CAIGTASNYGYTF

D gene: TRBD2
J gene: TRBJ2-1
clone size: .
V gene: TRBV10-1
CDR3 DNA: TGCGCCAGCAGTGAGCTTGCGGGGGGGTCCTACAATGAGCAGTTCTTC
CDR3 protein: CASSELAGGSYNEQFF

D gene: TRBD1
J gene: TRBJ2-7
clone size: .
V gene: TRBV6-5
CDR3 DNA: TGTGCCAGCAATTCCGGGACAGGGCAATCCTACGAGCAGTACTTC
CDR3 protein: CASNSGTGQSYEQYF

D gene: TRBD2
J gene: TRBJ2-5
clone size: few
V gene: TRBV7-2
CDR3 DNA: TGTGCCAGCAGCCCCCTGGGCGGGGGGGCGGTGACCCAGTACTTC
CDR3 protein: CASSPLGGGAVTQYF

D gene: TRBD1
J gene: TRBJ1-2
clone size: .
V gene: TRBV19
CDR3 DNA: TGTGCCAGTAGTGTCAACTTTGGGGGACAGGGGGCTGTTTTCTACTATGGCTACACCTTC
CDR3 protein: CASSVNFGGQGAVFYYGYTF

D gene: TRBD1
J gene: TRBJ1-5
clone size: .
V gene: TRBV5-8
CDR3 DNA: TGTGCCAGCAGCCACTACAGGGGATGGGGTCAGCCCCAGCATTTT
CDR3 protein: CASSHYRGWGQPQHF

D gene: .
J gene: TRBJ2-3
clone size: medium-sized
V gene: TRBV13
CDR3 DNA: TGTGCCAGCAGCTCCGGACTTTTAGGCACAGATACGCAGTATTTT
CDR3 protein: CASSSGLLGTDTQYF